The clone carrying this T cell receptor (beta chain) showed up just a few times. The record originates from a study of blood T cell repertoires in COVID-19. Study details: Acute and convalescent COVID-19 specimens originated in the United States, Italy and Spain. Nucleic acid was either cDNA or gDNA, and it came from T cells, B-cell-depleted T cells, or PBMCs.

Using immunoSEQ multiplex PCR, the repertoire was profiled, and TCRdb retains in-frame clones only, with some absent. The table records around 110,000 clones, about three quarters of them present only once. The CDR3 sequence is 16 residues long. The germline CDR1 and CDR2 sequences are SNHLY and FYNNEI. V lost 6 bases to trimming and J lost 4 bases; unmatched junction nucleotides: 7. This TCR derives from a man older than 75 with COVID-19, enrolled during active disease. Sequencing input: peripheral blood. The genes are TRBV2 and TRBJ2-2; 11 positions match TRBD2. The CDR3 is CASRERLAGTTGELFF. CDR3 bases: TGTGCCAGCAGGGAAAGACTAGCGGGAACCACCGGGGAGCTGTTTTTT.